This TCR beta chain is drawn from a study of T-cell memory formation after mild COVID-19. This CDR3 region has 14 residues. From germline, CDR1 is LNHDA and CDR2 SQIVND (reference sequence). Study-level points and caveats: Pre-infection memory held some responding clones, suggesting pre-existing cross-reactive T cells responded.

Notes on this clonotype: Its cognate antigen is unknown.

TCRdb reprocessed the 5' RACE reads via MiXCR and lists one record per CDR3 protein. This sample yields about 210,000 distinct CDR3 sequences, of which roughly 27% are seen a single time; around 10% belongs to the top ten. Input material: PBMCs or a T cell subset sorted from them (not recorded which). The TCR originated in an adult woman who had mild COVID-19 (a few samples of this study predate the infection). Cell type and time point are not known. This sequence joins TRBV19 and TRBJ2-2; D uncertain. The CDR3 spells CPWGTAPNTGELFF. CDR3 nucleotides: TGTCCGTGGGGAACAGCTCCGAACACCGGGGAGCTGTTTTTT.